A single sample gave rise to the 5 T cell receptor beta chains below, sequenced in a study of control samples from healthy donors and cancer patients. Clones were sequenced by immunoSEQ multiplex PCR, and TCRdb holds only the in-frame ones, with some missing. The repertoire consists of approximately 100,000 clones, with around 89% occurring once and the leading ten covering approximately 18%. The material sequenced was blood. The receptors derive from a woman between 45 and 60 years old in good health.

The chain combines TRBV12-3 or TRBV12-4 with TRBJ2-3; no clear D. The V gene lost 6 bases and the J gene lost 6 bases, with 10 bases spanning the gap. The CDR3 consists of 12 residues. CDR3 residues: CASSVALDTQYF. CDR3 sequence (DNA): TGTGCCAGCAGCGTCGCGCTGGATACGCAGTATTTT.

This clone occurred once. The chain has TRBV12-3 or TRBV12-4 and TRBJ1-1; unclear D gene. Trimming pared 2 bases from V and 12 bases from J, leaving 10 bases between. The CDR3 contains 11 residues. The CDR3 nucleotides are TGTGCCAGCAGTTTATTTACACAATCTTTCTTT. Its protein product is CASSLFTQSFF.

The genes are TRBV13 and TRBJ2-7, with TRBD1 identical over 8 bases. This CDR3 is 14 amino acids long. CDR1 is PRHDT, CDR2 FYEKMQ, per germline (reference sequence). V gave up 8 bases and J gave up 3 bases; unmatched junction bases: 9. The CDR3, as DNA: TGTGCCAGCTCACTCGGACAGGGCCGCTACGAGCAGTACTTC. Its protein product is CASSLGQGRYEQYF.

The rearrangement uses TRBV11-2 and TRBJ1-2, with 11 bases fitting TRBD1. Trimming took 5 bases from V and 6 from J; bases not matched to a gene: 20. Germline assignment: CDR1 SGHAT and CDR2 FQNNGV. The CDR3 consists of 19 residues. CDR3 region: CASSGKAGTGGLWFDGYTF. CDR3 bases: TGTGCCAGCAGCGGCAAAGCGGGGACAGGGGGTCTTTGGTTTGATGGCTACACCTTC.

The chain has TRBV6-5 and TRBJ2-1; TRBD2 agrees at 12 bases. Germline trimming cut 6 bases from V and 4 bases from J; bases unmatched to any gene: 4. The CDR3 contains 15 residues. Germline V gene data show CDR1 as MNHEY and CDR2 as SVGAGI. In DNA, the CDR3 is TGTGCCAGCAGCCCCCTAGCGGGGGGGTACAATGAGCAGTTCTTC. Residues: CASSPLAGGYNEQFF.